This TCR beta chain appears in the sequencing data of a study of T cells in Graves' hyperthyroidism and ophthalmopathy. General observations from the study: Blood shared most expanded thyroid clonotypes above 0.001. The model anticipated ophthalmopathy a median about 6.5 months pre-onset.

Uncontrolled infection, other autoimmune disease, pregnancy or lactation disqualified patients from enrolment. The PBMCs studied were ones that came from roughly 9.1 ml fresh peripheral blood. In germline, CDR1 is SGHAT, CDR2 FQNNGV. The CDR3 is 14 amino acids. Amplification of TCR beta CDR3 regions was performed using RNA transcripts as template. The HTBI primer set drove a first-round RT-PCR of the TCR CDR3. TCRdb re-called the multiplex PCR reads through MiXCR, storing one row per CDR3 protein. The sample yields over 700,000 distinct CDR3 sequences, about a third seen once. This clonotype was seen a few times. Its matching antigen is unknown.

The specimen sequenced was blood. The chain links TRBV11-2 to TRBJ2-7; tentatively, D is TRBD2 (6 bases). The DNA end lines up better with TRBJ2-1; the J call may be wrong. This clonotype was sampled from a woman aged 40-49 years with Graves' hyperthyroidism. The CDR3 protein is CASSGRSSYNEQFF. Written as DNA, the CDR3 is TGTGCCAGCAGCGGGAGGAGCTCCTACAATGAGCAGTTCTTC.